Listed below are T cell receptor beta chains from one sample, sequenced in a study of spatial heterogeneity in lung cancer. From the 5' RACE reads, TCRdb called clonotypes with MiXCR, one entry per CDR3 protein. Found here are about 45,000 distinct CDR3 sequences, around 11% of them singletons; the top ten hold about 43%. The specimen comprised PBMCs, sampled at surgery. Every receptor here comes from a female donor with early-stage non-small cell lung cancer. Each CDR3 is given with its conserved first and last residue. D genes are given only for firm matches. Clone size is not always given. Where it is, it says once, few, many or a class for expanded clones.

TRBD1,TRBJ2-3,TRBV6-2/TRBV6-3,few,CASSPTGGFPDTQYF,TGTGCCAGCAGTCCGACAGGGGGTTTCCCAGATACGCAGTATTTT
-,TRBJ1-3,TRBV6-1,-,CASSESSAGAISGNTIYF,TGTGCCAGCAGTGAATCGTCCGCCGGAGCGATCTCTGGAAACACCATATATTTT
-,TRBJ2-3,TRBV2,-,CASSEGWQGDGTDTQYF,TGTGCCAGCAGTGAAGGATGGCAGGGCGACGGCACAGATACGCAGTATTTT
TRBD2,TRBJ2-7,TRBV9,many,CASARTSGGNLFYEQYF,TGTGCCAGCGCGAGGACTAGCGGGGGAAATTTATTCTACGAGCAGTACTTC
TRBD1,TRBJ2-1,TRBV28,few,CASETGASHEQFF,TGTGCCAGCGAGACAGGGGCAAGCCATGAGCAGTTCTTC
-,TRBJ2-2,TRBV20-1,many,CSALGRSTGELFF,TGCAGTGCTCTTGGACGGAGCACCGGGGAGCTGTTTTTT
-,TRBJ2-2,TRBV24-1,-,CATSDHSGSGELFF,TGTGCCACCAGTGATCATTCGGGGTCCGGGGAGCTGTTTTTT
TRBD2,TRBJ2-2,TRBV12-3/TRBV12-4,-,CASAGGAAGELFF,TGTGCCAGCGCGGGGGGGGCCGCCGGGGAGCTGTTTTTT
-,TRBJ1-1,TRBV2,-,CASSTPPGAQSTEAFF,TGTGCCAGCAGTACCCCCCCCGGGGCGCAGAGCACTGAAGCTTTCTTT
-,TRBJ2-6,TRBV5-4,few,CASSLEGLSSGANVLTF,TGTGCCAGCAGCTTGGAGGGCCTCAGCTCTGGGGCCAACGTCCTGACTTTC